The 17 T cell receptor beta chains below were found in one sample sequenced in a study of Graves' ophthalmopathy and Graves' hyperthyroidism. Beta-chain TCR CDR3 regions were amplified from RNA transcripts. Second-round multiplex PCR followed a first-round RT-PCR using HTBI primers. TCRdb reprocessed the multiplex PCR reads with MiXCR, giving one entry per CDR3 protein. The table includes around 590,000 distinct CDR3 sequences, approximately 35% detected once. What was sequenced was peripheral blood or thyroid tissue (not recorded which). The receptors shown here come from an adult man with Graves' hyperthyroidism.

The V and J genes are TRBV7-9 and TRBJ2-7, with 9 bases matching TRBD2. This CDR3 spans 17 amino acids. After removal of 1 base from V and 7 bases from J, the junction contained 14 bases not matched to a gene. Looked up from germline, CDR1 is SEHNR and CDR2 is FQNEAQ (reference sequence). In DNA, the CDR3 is TGTGCCAGCAGCTTAGTGGTAGCGGGGGTCTCCTACAATGAGCAGTACTTC. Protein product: CASSLVVAGVSYNEQYF.

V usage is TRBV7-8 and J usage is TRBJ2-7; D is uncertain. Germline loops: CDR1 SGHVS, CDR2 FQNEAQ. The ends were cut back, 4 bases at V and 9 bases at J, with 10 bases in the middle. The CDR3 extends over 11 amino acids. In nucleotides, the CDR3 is TGTGCCAGCAGCTCCGACACCGGGCAGTACTTC. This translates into CASSSDTGQYF.

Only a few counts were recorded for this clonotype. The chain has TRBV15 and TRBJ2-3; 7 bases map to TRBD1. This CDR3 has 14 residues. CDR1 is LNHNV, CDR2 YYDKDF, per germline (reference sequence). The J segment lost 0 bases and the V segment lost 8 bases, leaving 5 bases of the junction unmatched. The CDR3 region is CATAGDSSTDTQYF. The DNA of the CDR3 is TGTGCCACCGCCGGGGACAGTAGCACAGATACGCAGTATTTT.

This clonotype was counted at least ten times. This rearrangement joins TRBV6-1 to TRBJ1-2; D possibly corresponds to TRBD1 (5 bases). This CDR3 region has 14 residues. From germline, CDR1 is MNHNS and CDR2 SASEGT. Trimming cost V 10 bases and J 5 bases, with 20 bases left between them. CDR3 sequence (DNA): TGTGCCATACTACCCTCGTGGGGCGAGTATGGCTACACCTTC. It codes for CAILPSWGEYGYTF.

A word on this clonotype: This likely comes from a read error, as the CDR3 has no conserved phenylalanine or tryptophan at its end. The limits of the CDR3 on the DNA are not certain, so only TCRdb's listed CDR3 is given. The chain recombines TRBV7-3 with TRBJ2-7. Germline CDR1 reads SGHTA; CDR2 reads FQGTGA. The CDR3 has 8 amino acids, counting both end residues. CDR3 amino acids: CASSPTNG.

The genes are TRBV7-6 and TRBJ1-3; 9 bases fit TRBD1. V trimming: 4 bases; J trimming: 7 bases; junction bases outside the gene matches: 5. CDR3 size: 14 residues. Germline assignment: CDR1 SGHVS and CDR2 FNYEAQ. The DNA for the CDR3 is TGTGCCAGCAGCTCGGGACAGGGAAGCAACACCATATATTTT. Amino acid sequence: CASSSGQGSNTIYF.

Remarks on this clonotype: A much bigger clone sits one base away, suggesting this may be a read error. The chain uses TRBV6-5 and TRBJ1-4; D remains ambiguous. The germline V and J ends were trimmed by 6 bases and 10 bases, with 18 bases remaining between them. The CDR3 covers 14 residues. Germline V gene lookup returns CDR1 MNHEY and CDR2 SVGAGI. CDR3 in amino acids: CASRYKVTERKLFF. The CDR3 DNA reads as TGTGCCAGCAGGTACAAGGTCACAGAGCGAAAACTGTTTTTT.

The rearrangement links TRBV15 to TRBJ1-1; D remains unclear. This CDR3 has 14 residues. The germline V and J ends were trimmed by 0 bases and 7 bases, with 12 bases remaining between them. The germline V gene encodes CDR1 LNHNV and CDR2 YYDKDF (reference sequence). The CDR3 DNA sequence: TGTGCCACCAGCAGAGATTCCGGGGAGGGTGAAGCTTTCTTT. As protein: CATSRDSGEGEAFF.

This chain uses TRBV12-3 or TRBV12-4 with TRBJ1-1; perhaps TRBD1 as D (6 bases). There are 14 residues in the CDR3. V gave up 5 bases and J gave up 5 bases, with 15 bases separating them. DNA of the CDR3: TGTGCCAGCAGTGTGGGGGCGCCAGGGACTGAAGCTTTCTTT. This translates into CASSVGAPGTEAFF.

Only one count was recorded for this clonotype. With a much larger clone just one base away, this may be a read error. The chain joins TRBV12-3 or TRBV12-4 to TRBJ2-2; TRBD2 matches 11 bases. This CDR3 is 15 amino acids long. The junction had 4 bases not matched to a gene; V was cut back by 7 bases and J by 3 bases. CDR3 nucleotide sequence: TGTGCCAGCAACATAGCGGGAGGGGACACCGGGGAGCTGTTTTTT. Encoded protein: CASNIAGGDTGELFF.

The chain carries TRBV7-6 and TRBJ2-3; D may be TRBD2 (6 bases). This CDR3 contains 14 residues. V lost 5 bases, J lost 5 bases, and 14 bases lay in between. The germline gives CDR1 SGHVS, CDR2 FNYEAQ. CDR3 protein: CASSRMPGVDTQYF. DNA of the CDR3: TGTGCCAGCAGCCGTATGCCGGGGGTAGATACGCAGTATTTT.

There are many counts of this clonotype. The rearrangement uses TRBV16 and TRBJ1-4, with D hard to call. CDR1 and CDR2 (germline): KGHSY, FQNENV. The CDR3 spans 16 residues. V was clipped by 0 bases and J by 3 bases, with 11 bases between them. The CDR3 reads CASSQSRLVSNEKLFF. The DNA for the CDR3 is TGTGCCAGCAGCCAATCGCGTCTGGTTTCTAATGAAAAACTGTTTTTT.

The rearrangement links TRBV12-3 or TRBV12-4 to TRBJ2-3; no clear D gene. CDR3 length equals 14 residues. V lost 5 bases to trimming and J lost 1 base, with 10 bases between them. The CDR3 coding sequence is TGTGCCAGCAGTCCTACCTGGGGCACAGATACGCAGTATTTT. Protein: CASSPTWGTDTQYF.

The CDR3 nucleotides are TGTGCCAGCAGTTTAGGGACACCGAACCTCTATGGCTACACCTTC. Translated, it gives CASSLGTPNLYGYTF. The chain employs TRBV27 and TRBJ1-2; weak D call: TRBD1 (6 bases). The germline V gene has CDR1 MNHEY and CDR2 SMNVEV (reference sequence). The ends were cut back, 2 bases at V and 4 bases at J, with 14 bases in the middle. The CDR3 spans 15 residues.

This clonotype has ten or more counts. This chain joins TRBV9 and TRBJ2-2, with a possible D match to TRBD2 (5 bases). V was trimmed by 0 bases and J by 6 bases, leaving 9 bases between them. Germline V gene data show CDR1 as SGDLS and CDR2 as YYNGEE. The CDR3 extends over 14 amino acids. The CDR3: CASSVEASPGELFF. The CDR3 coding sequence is TGTGCCAGCAGCGTAGAGGCTAGCCCCGGGGAGCTGTTTTTT.

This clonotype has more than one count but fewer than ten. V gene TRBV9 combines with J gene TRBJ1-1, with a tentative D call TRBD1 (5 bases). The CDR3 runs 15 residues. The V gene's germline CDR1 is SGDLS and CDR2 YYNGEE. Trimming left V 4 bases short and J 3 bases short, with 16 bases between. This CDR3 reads CASSPQGEVYTEAFF. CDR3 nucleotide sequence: TGTGCCAGCAGCCCCCAAGGGGAAGTTTACACTGAAGCTTTCTTT.

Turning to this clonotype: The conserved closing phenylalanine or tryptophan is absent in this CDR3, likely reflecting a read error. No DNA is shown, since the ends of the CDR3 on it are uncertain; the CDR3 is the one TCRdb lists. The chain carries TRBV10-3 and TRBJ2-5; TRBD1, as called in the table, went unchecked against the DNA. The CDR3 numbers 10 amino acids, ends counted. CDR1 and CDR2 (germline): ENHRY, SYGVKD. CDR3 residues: CAISESGATS.